A single sample is the source of the 8 T cell receptor beta chains below, sequenced in a study of shared clonotypes between healthy human individuals. As defined, naive CD8 cells were CD45RO-negative and positively selected for CCR7, with terminally differentiated effector memory CD45RA+ cells excluded. Libraries were prepared by immunoSEQ multiplex PCR; TCRdb keeps only in-frame clonotypes and omits some of them. The sample has approximately 2,200,000 clones, about 92% seen once. Sequenced material: naive CD8+ T cells from PBMCs. The receptors come from a man younger than 35 in good health. Some clones in this sample may be carry-over from other donors' samples.

The J gene is TRBJ2-3, the V gene TRBV11-2, with D possibly TRBD2 on 6 matching bases. V lost 0 bases and J lost 4, with 23 bases in between. The CDR3 spans 19 residues. Germline values: CDR1 SGHAT, CDR2 FQNNGV. Written as DNA, the CDR3 is TGTGCCAGCAGCTTAGAATTGGGTGATTGGGGGGTTGAGGCAGATACGCAGTATTTT. Amino acid sequence: CASSLELGDWGVEADTQYF.

The sample holds one count of this clone. The rearrangement links TRBV27 to TRBJ1-1; D gene unclear. Germline lookup yields CDR1 MNHEY and CDR2 SMNVEV (reference sequence). V was pared by 6 bases and J by 8 bases, with 19 bases between. The length of the CDR3 is 14 residues. The CDR3 here is CASRPLERGWEAFF. Here the CDR3 DNA reads TGTGCCAGCAGGCCCCTGGAACGAGGATGGGAAGCTTTCTTT.

CDR3 sequence: CAWSWGGYTEQYF. As DNA, the CDR3 is TGTGCCTGGAGTTGGGGGGGGTACACCGAGCAGTACTTC. The rearrangement links TRBV30 to TRBJ2-7, with TRBD2 matching over 7 bases. Germline loops: CDR1 GTSNPN, CDR2 SVGIG (reference sequence). This CDR3 has 13 amino acids. The junction had 7 bases not matched to a gene; V was cut back by 2 bases and J by 6 bases.

This rearrangement joins TRBV4-1 to TRBJ1-1; D might be TRBD1 (6 bases). The germline V and J ends were trimmed by 0 bases and 5 bases, with 16 bases remaining between them. Germline CDR1 reads MGHRA; CDR2 reads YSYEKL. The CDR3 is made up of 16 amino acids. Written as DNA, the CDR3 is TGCGCCAGCAGCCAAGAGGTCGGGGGGCTAGAGACTGAAGCTTTCTTT. It specifies CASSQEVGGLETEAFF.

Turning to this clone: Other DNA sequences within the sample encode an identical CDR3. The rearrangement links TRBV19 to TRBJ2-7; 8 bases fit TRBD2. The V gene's germline CDR1 is LNHDA and CDR2 SQIVND (reference sequence). V was pared by 1 base and J by 3 bases, with 2 bases of the junction left unmatched. The CDR3 extends over 14 amino acids. The chain's CDR3 is CASSIVAGSYEQYF. The CDR3 DNA reads as TGTGCCAGTAGTATAGTAGCGGGAAGCTACGAGCAGTACTTC. Together with reference TRBV19 and TRBJ2-7, the CDR3 gives the full variable domain: DGGITQSPKYLFRKEGQNVTLSCEQNLNHDAMYWYRQDPGQGLRLIYYSQIVNDFQKGDIAEGYSVSREKKESFPLTVTSAQKNPTAFYLCASSIVAGSYEQYFGPGTRLTVT.

The chain employs TRBV27 and TRBJ2-1, with 7 bases aligning to TRBD2. CDR3 size: 15 residues. CDR1 and CDR2 from the germline V gene are MNHEY and SMNVEV (reference sequence). The ends lost 5 bases at V and 8 bases at J; junction bases unmatched: 12. CDR3 residues: CASSRWDPREDEQFF. The CDR3 DNA follows: TGTGCCAGCAGTCGATGGGACCCCCGGGAGGATGAGCAGTTCTTC.

The V and J genes are TRBV28 and TRBJ2-5, with 8 positions matching TRBD2. Germline CDR1 MDHEN, CDR2 SYDVKM. The J segment lost 2 bases and the V segment lost 6 bases, leaving 20 bases of the junction unmatched. The CDR3 sequence is 19 residues long. In DNA form, the CDR3 reads TGTGCCAGCAGGGCACGGGGGTTTCGGGTTAGCGGGGCTCAAGAGACCCAGTACTTC. Its protein product is CASRARGFRVSGAQETQYF.

V usage is TRBV2 and J usage is TRBJ1-4, with D tentatively TRBD1 (5 bases). Germline values: CDR1 SNHLY, CDR2 FYNNEI. CDR3 size: 16 residues. The germline V and J ends were trimmed by 4 bases and 8 bases, with 20 bases remaining between them. The CDR3 loop reads CASSALQGLTTEKLFF. In DNA, the CDR3 is TGTGCCAGCAGTGCTCTGCAGGGCCTTACAACAGAAAAACTGTTTTTT.